These 7 T cell receptor beta chains were all obtained from the same sample, sequenced in a study of cytomegalovirus exposure and HLA in healthy donors. TCRdb's copy holds only in-frame clones and misses some; the assay was immunoSEQ multiplex PCR. The data contain 300,000 to 350,000 clones, roughly 87% of them singletons. Sequences were obtained from PBMCs. The source of these receptors is a man aged 30 to 39 in good health and CMV-seronegative.

This chain connects TRBV27 to TRBJ1-1; D is unclear. This CDR3 has 13 residues. Trimming removed 5 bases from V and 5 bases from J, with 12 bases in between. Germline V gene data show CDR1 as MNHEY and CDR2 as SMNVEV (reference sequence). The CDR3 spells CASSLYPQTEAFF. DNA for the CDR3: TGTGCCAGCAGTCTTTATCCCCAGACTGAAGCTTTCTTT.

The chain has TRBV5-4 and TRBJ2-3; a weak D match, TRBD2 (5 bases). CDR1 and CDR2 (germline): SGHNT, YYREEE (reference sequence). Trimming shortened V by 0 bases and J by 3 bases, and 11 bases separated the two germline ends. The CDR3 loop spans 15 amino acids. In DNA, the CDR3 is TGTGCCAGCAGCTTGGGACGGTGGGAGACAGATACGCAGTATTTT. This encodes CASSLGRWETDTQYF.

The chain uses TRBV5-6 and TRBJ2-1; TRBD1 matches 7 bases. The germline V gene encodes CDR1 SGHDT and CDR2 YYEEEE. There are 17 residues in the CDR3. Trimming at V came to 1 base and at J to 3 bases, leaving 10 bases not matched to a gene. The CDR3 DNA sequence: TGTGCCAGCAGCTTGTACAGGGGCCCCTTGGTCTACAATGAGCAGTTCTTC. Translation: CASSLYRGPLVYNEQFF.

The rearrangement links TRBV6-5 to TRBJ2-1; tentative D call: TRBD1 (5 bases). This CDR3 comprises 13 residues. The V gene lost 3 bases and the J gene lost 4 bases, with 7 bases spanning the gap. The germline gives CDR1 MNHEY, CDR2 SVGAGI. This CDR3 reads CASSYAGYNEQFF. The CDR3 DNA reads as TGTGCCAGCAGTTATGCAGGGTACAATGAGCAGTTCTTC.

V is TRBV5-6 and J is TRBJ1-4; D is unresolved. This CDR3 comprises 12 residues. The germline gives CDR1 SGHDT, CDR2 YYEEEE. Trimming removed 4 bases at V and 5 bases at J, with 6 bases between. CDR3 residues: CASSHENEKLFF. The CDR3, as DNA: TGTGCCAGCAGCCATGAGAATGAAAAACTGTTTTTT.

The chain links TRBV7-2 to TRBJ1-6; 7 positions match TRBD1. In germline, CDR1 is SGHTA, CDR2 FQGNSA. The CDR3 spans 14 residues. J lost 8 bases, V lost 3 bases, and 4 bases had no gene match. The CDR3 coding sequence is TGTGCCAGCAGCTTGAGACAGGGTGATTCACCCCTCCACTTT. This sequence encodes CASSLRQGDSPLHF. The full variable domain, completed using reference TRBV7-2 and TRBJ1-6, is GAGVSQSPSNKVTEKGKDVELRCDPISGHTALYWYRQSLGQGLEFLIYFQGNSAPDKSGLPSDRFSAERTGGSVSTLTIQRTQQEDSAVYLCASSLRQGDSPLHFGNGTRLTVT.

The chain recombines TRBV9 with TRBJ2-7; 7 bases are a match to TRBD1. This CDR3 is built from 14 residues. The germline CDR1 and CDR2 sequences are SGDLS and YYNGEE. Unmatched junction bases numbered 5, after V lost 0 bases and J lost 5 bases. The CDR3 reads CASSVARGGHEQYF. The CDR3 nucleotides are TGTGCCAGCAGCGTAGCTAGAGGGGGCCACGAGCAGTACTTC.